A selection of T cell receptor beta chains follows, all from one sample in a study of blood T cell repertoires in COVID-19. The protocol was immunoSEQ multiplex PCR, while the TCRdb copy is restricted to in-frame clones and leaves out a portion. The sample shows 100,000 to 150,000 clones, about nine tenths of them seen only once. Sequenced input: peripheral blood. The receptors were gathered from an older woman with COVID-19, enrolled during active disease. Both conserved end residues are part of each CDR3. The D gene is left open where the match is weak. Clone size is shown for a subset of rows, as once, few, many or a class of expanded clone.

>NA|TRBV25-1|TRBJ1-2|NA
CASSRGGAGYTF
>NA|TRBV6-6|TRBJ1-2|NA
CASSPGNYGYTF
>NA|TRBV2|TRBJ1-5|TRBD1
CASSGQGGNQPQHF
>NA|TRBV5-4|TRBJ2-7|TRBD1
CASSPPDRVYEQYF
>few|TRBV29-1|TRBJ2-1|NA
CSVADNEQFF
>NA|TRBV5-6|TRBJ1-1|NA
CASSLVRGTEAFF
>NA|TRBV18|TRBJ1-4|NA
CASSPGARSLNEKLFF
>NA|TRBV5-8|TRBJ2-2|TRBD1
CASTRQGAAGELFF
>NA|TRBV7-9|TRBJ2-1|TRBD1
CASREGGQGYNEQFF
>once|TRBV6-5|TRBJ1-6|NA
CASSYRSGKPLHF
>many|TRBV28|TRBJ2-7|TRBD2
CASSSTIRTSGGYPYEQYF
>NA|TRBV28|TRBJ1-2|TRBD1
CAIYGQGDYGYTF
>NA|TRBV5-1|TRBJ2-5|TRBD2
CASSLLGAGGETQYF
>NA|TRBV6-5|TRBJ1-4|NA
CASNRDSPNEKLFF
>NA|TRBV6-5|TRBJ1-1|NA
CASIKEQGYEAFF
>NA|TRBV11-2|TRBJ1-6|NA
CASKYTGSSPLHF
>NA|TRBV2|TRBJ2-1|NA
CASSGAGGRSGNEQFF
>NA|TRBV20-1|TRBJ2-7|NA
CSASRLEQYF
>NA|TRBV2|TRBJ1-6|TRBD1
CASSVHRGNSPLHF
>NA|TRBV12-3/TRBV12-4|TRBJ2-1|NA
CASSLEGLYEQFF
>NA|TRBV19|TRBJ2-1|NA
CASSIGGSFNEQFF
>NA|TRBV7-2|TRBJ1-1|NA
CASSLTSTARKTEAFF
>NA|TRBV2|TRBJ1-2|TRBD1
CASSRQGNYGYTF
>NA|TRBV11-2|TRBJ2-5|NA
CASSLAGTHQETQYF
>NA|TRBV6-5|TRBJ1-2|NA
CASSYKAGPNYGYTF
>few|TRBV18|TRBJ2-1|NA
CASSPQGTSYNEQFF
>NA|TRBV7-3|TRBJ2-1|TRBD2
CASSGSGGAHNEQFF
>few|TRBV2|TRBJ2-3|TRBD1
CASQTGGFADTQYF
>NA|TRBV27|TRBJ1-3|NA
CASSSLGRGNGYTIYF
>NA|TRBV28|TRBJ1-1|NA
CASSSPGSQVPEAFF
>once|TRBV7-9|TRBJ1-2|NA
CASSFHLGAHGYTF
>NA|TRBV19|TRBJ1-2|TRBD1
CASSIGTGGGYGYTF
>NA|TRBV30|TRBJ1-4|NA
CAWTFATDYEKLFF
>NA|TRBV21-1|TRBJ1-1|NA
CASSKGQQDEAFF
>NA|TRBV14|TRBJ1-2|NA
CASSLTQTYGYTF
>NA|TRBV30|TRBJ1-1|NA
CASDRNTEAFF
>NA|TRBV6-1|TRBJ1-4|NA
CASSDYPWRGRVPRRPDF
>NA|TRBV7-2|TRBJ1-3|NA
CASSLVVQTTGNTIYF
>NA|TRBV10-3|TRBJ1-2|NA
CAISETGPGYTF